These T cell receptor beta chains were read from a single sample in a study of T cell repertoires in ileal Crohn's disease. Profiling relied on immunoSEQ multiplex PCR, and the TCRdb table lists in-frame clones only, not all of them. This sample has about 2,400 clones, with about nine tenths found just once. Sequenced: ileal tissue. These receptors all stem from an adult with Crohn's disease. The CDR3 runs from the conserved cysteine through the conserved F or W. The D gene is left open where the match is weak. Rows give clone size only sometimes, using once, few, many, or a class for an expanded clone.

len	v_gene	d_gene	j_gene	abundance	CDR3nt	CDR3aa
13	TRBV2	-	TRBJ2-5	-	TGTGCCAGCAGTAGGGACCGACGGGAGACCCAGTACTTC	CASSRDRRETQYF
15	TRBV18	-	TRBJ2-2	-	TGTGCCAGCTCCCCCTCGACAGCTACCACCGGGGAGCTGTTTTTT	CASSPSTATTGELFF
14	TRBV6-5	-	TRBJ2-7	-	TGTGCCAGCAGCACCCGGGACAATGGTTACGAGCAGTACTTC	CASSTRDNGYEQYF
16	TRBV7-2	TRBD1	TRBJ2-3	-	TGTGCCAGCAGCCATGGGACAGGCAGCCTCACAGATACGCAGTATTTT	CASSHGTGSLTDTQYF
14	TRBV29-1	TRBD1	TRBJ1-5	-	TGCAGCGTGCGACAGGGAGATGGGAATCAGCCCCAGCATTTT	CSVRQGDGNQPQHF
13	TRBV18	-	TRBJ1-5	-	TGTGCCAGCTCACGGGACGAGAATCAGCCCCAGCATTTT	CASSRDENQPQHF
17	TRBV5-4	TRBD2	TRBJ2-3	few	TGTGCCAGCAGTCAGAGACTAGCGGGAGGGCCCACAGATACGCAGTATTTT	CASSQRLAGGPTDTQYF
13	TRBV2	-	TRBJ1-1	-	TGTGCCACCCGGAGGACTTTGAACACTGAAGCTTTCTTT	CATRRTLNTEAFF
18	TRBV5-5	TRBD2	TRBJ2-1	large	TGTGCCAGCACCCCGACTAGCGGGGGGGCAAGCTCCTACAATGAGCAGTTCTTC	CASTPTSGGASSYNEQFF
15	TRBV7-3	-	TRBJ2-2	-	TGTGCCAGCAGCTTAACTCGGTCGTCCACCGGGGAGCTGTTTTTT	CASSLTRSSTGELFF
13	TRBV4-1	-	TRBJ1-2	-	TGCGCCAGCAGATACCCCGGCGAGGCTGGCTACACCTTC	CASRYPGEAGYTF
15	TRBV7-2	-	TRBJ1-6	-	TGTGCCAGCAGCTTCACGCCCCCGCCGAATTCACCCCTCCACTTT	CASSFTPPPNSPLHF
15	TRBV5-1	TRBD2	TRBJ2-7	-	TGCGCCAGCAGCTTGACGGGAGGGACTACGGGGGAGCAGTACTTC	CASSLTGGTTGEQYF
14	TRBV30	TRBD2	TRBJ2-5	-	TGTGCCTGGCGGGGCAGCGGGACGCAAGAGACCCAGTACTTC	CAWRGSGTQETQYF
14	TRBV7-9	-	TRBJ1-5	large	TGTGCCAGCAGTTCCCAGGAGATCGGGCAGCCCCAGCATTTT	CASSSQEIGQPQHF
14	TRBV10-3	-	TRBJ1-1	-	TGTGCCATCAGTGAGTCGGGAGGGGCCACTGAAGCTTTCTTT	CAISESGGATEAFF
12	TRBV4-1	-	TRBJ1-1	-	TGCGCCAGCAGCCAAGGGGCATCTGAAGCTTTCTTT	CASSQGASEAFF
14	TRBV2	TRBD1	TRBJ1-1	-	TGTGCCAGCACCAGGGACAGGGGGGGTACTGAAGCTTTCTTT	CASTRDRGGTEAFF
13	TRBV6-1	-	TRBJ2-7	-	TGTGCCAGCAGACCACAGGGTAAACACGAGCAGTACTTC	CASRPQGKHEQYF
14	TRBV28	-	TRBJ1-4	-	TGTGCCAGCAGTTTATATCCAAACGATGAAAAACTGTTTTTT	CASSLYPNDEKLFF
15	TRBV29-1	-	TRBJ1-2	-	TGCAGCGGGGAACCTCCAGGGGCCAATAACTATGGCTACACCTTC	CSGEPPGANNYGYTF
13	TRBV27	-	TRBJ2-1	-	TGTGCCAGCGGCGGGTGGGGCTACAATGAGCAGTTCTTC	CASGGWGYNEQFF
12	TRBV6-5	-	TRBJ1-1	-	TGTGCCAGCGGCCGAGAGTCTCATGAAGCTTTCTTT	CASGRESHEAFF
15	TRBV4-1	-	TRBJ1-5	-	TGCGCCAGCAGAGAGTCGGACGTGAACAATCAGCCCCAGCATTTT	CASRESDVNNQPQHF
15	TRBV29-1	-	TRBJ1-1	-	TGCAGCGTTTTGGCAGTAGACAGAATGAACACTGAAGCTTTCTTT	CSVLAVDRMNTEAFF
17	TRBV7-6	-	TRBJ2-3	-	TGTGCCAGCAGCTTAGAAAGGACAGTTTCTAGCACAGATACGCAGTATTTT	CASSLERTVSSTDTQYF
13	TRBV30	-	TRBJ1-4	-	TGTGCCTGGTCACGTCCAACTAATGAAAAACTGTTTTTT	CAWSRPTNEKLFF
14	TRBV14	-	TRBJ1-1	-	TGTGCCAGCAGCCCCCCCGGGTACGGGACTGAAGCTTTCTTT	CASSPPGYGTEAFF
14	TRBV30	TRBD1	TRBJ1-1	-	TGTGCCTGGAATACAGGGGGAGAGGACACTGAAGCTTTCTTT	CAWNTGGEDTEAFF
16	TRBV5-1	-	TRBJ1-1	-	TGCGCCAGCAGCTTGGGCGAGGGAATGGGGAACACTGAAGCTTTCTTT	CASSLGEGMGNTEAFF